The next 26 T cell receptor beta chains were all read from a single sample in a study of PD-1 blockade in classical Hodgkin lymphoma. All the patients suffered relapse after autologous stem cell transplantation, and brentuximab vedotin exposure differed. Produced via immunoSEQ multiplex PCR; TCRdb's table is partial and in-frame only. The data hold approximately 99,000 clones, with 81% observed a single time. The sample here was peripheral blood mononuclear cells (PBMCs), taken before the second cycle of nivolumab. These receptors came from a human donor with classical Hodgkin lymphoma.

The chain links TRBV4-2 to TRBJ1-5; D possibly corresponds to TRBD1 (5 bases). This CDR3 is built from 15 residues. Germline-derived CDR1 and CDR2 are LGHNA and YNFKEQ. The V gene lost 1 base and the J gene lost 4 bases, with 11 bases spanning the gap. CDR3 in DNA: TGTGCCAGCAGCCAAGGGGGCCTGGGGAATCAGCCCCAGCATTTT. It yields the protein CASSQGGLGNQPQHF.

The chain uses TRBV5-4 and TRBJ2-4; perhaps TRBD2 as D (6 bases). Trimming took 5 bases from V and 0 from J, leaving 15 bases between them. Germline CDR1 reads SGHNT; CDR2 reads YYREEE (reference sequence). The CDR3 has 16 amino acids. CDR3 nucleotide sequence: TGTGCCAGCAGTCTGAAGGTCGGGGGAGCCAAAAACATTCAGTACTTC. It codes for CASSLKVGGAKNIQYF.

The chain carries TRBV9 and TRBJ2-5; 9 bases align to TRBD2. The CDR3 runs to 16 residues. The ends lost 0 bases at V and 5 bases at J; junction bases unmatched: 8. Germline CDR1 and CDR2: SGDLS and YYNGEE. The CDR3 is CASSVAGGRAGETQYF. The CDR3, as DNA: TGTGCCAGCAGCGTAGCCGGCGGGAGGGCCGGGGAGACCCAGTACTTC.

V usage is TRBV7-9 and J usage is TRBJ2-5; D is unresolved. Germline values: CDR1 SEHNR, CDR2 FQNEAQ (reference sequence). This CDR3 has 14 amino acids. V was pared by 5 bases and J by 2 bases, with 12 bases between. The CDR3 nucleotides are TGTGCCAGCAGCCCCTCGGGCGGACAAGAGACCCAGTACTTC. It is translated as CASSPSGGQETQYF.

The genes are TRBV4-3 and TRBJ2-3; D tentatively reads TRBD1 or TRBD2 (5 bases each). Germline V gene sequence: CDR1 LGHNA, CDR2 YSLEER. The germline V and J ends were trimmed by 1 base and 0 bases, with 11 bases remaining between them. The CDR3 runs 16 residues. As DNA, the CDR3 is TGCGCCAGCAGCCAAGGGGGGTTGGGGAGCACAGATACGCAGTATTTT. Its translation is CASSQGGLGSTDTQYF.

The chain has TRBV7-2 and TRBJ1-1; D unresolved. Germline V gives CDR1 SGHTA, CDR2 FQGNSA. Trimming took 5 bases from V and 1 from J, leaving 11 bases between them. This CDR3 is built from 14 residues. CDR3 in amino acids: CASSVHSQNTEAFF. DNA of the CDR3: TGTGCCAGCAGCGTACACAGCCAGAACACTGAAGCTTTCTTT.

The chain's CDR3 is CASSHTSDSYEQYF. In DNA, the CDR3 is TGTGCCAGCAGCCACACTAGCGACTCCTACGAGCAGTACTTC. The V call is TRBV11-2, the J call TRBJ2-7; 7 bases agree with TRBD2. The CDR3 is 14 amino acids. Germline V gene lookup returns CDR1 SGHAT and CDR2 FQNNGV. Trimming removed 5 bases from V and 0 bases from J; junction bases left unmatched: 4.

The rearrangement joins TRBV7-2 to TRBJ2-1; TRBD2 is a possible D gene (5 bases). The CDR3 loop spans 15 amino acids. In germline, CDR1 is SGHTA, CDR2 FQGNSA. Trimming removed 3 bases at V and 1 base at J, with 10 bases between. DNA of the CDR3: TGTGCCAGCAGCTTTGGTAGCGCTTCCTACAATGAGCAGTTCTTC. It encodes CASSFGSASYNEQFF.

V gene TRBV5-1 combines with J gene TRBJ2-2; D assignment may be TRBD1 or TRBD2 (5 bases each). CDR1 is SGHRS, CDR2 YFSETQ, per germline. Between the trimmed V and J ends, which lost 2 bases and 7 bases, there was a span of 27 bases. This CDR3 has 19 residues. The CDR3 region has the DNA TGCGCCAGCAGCTTCCCCCGGGGCATGAGTCTTCCTCGCGTCGGGGAGCTGTTTTTT. Protein product: CASSFPRGMSLPRVGELFF.

The V and J genes are TRBV6-1 and TRBJ2-1; TRBD2 is a possible D gene (5 bases). The CDR3 covers 14 residues. Trimming removed 5 bases at V and 6 bases at J, with 14 bases between. The germline CDR1 and CDR2 sequences are MNHNS and SASEGT. CDR3 bases: TGTGCCAGCAGTCCCCGGGAAGGGCCCAATGAGCAGTTCTTC. Its translation is CASSPREGPNEQFF.

The genes are TRBV5-4 and TRBJ2-4; maybe TRBD2 (5 bases). The V end lost 6 bases, the J end lost 9 bases, and 19 bases lay between the germline ends. This CDR3 spans 14 amino acids. Germline CDR1 and CDR2: SGHNT and YYREEE (reference sequence). The DNA for the CDR3 is TGTGCCAGCACGGAGGAGAGCGGACGGGGCATTCAGTACTTC. Translating it yields CASTEESGRGIQYF.

The chain uses TRBV27 and TRBJ2-2; TRBD2 matches at 7 bases. J lost 4 bases, V lost 6 bases, and 5 bases had no gene match. Germline V gene data show CDR1 as MNHEY and CDR2 as SMNVEV (reference sequence). This CDR3 is built from 14 residues. The CDR3 DNA is TGTGCCAGCAGGAGGGACTACCTCACCGGGGAGCTGTTTTTT. Amino acids: CASRRDYLTGELFF.

The chain has TRBV7-9 and TRBJ2-3, with TRBD2 identical over 9 bases. The V gene's germline CDR1 is SEHNR and CDR2 FQNEAQ (reference sequence). J was trimmed by 4 bases and V by 5 bases; bases with no gene match: 7. This CDR3 comprises 15 residues. The CDR3 bases are TGTGCCAGCAGCCCATGGACTAGCGCGGCAGATACGCAGTATTTT. This encodes CASSPWTSAADTQYF. The complete variable domain, with remaining parts taken from reference TRBV7-9 and TRBJ2-3, reads DTGVSQNPRHKITKRGQNVTFRCDPISEHNRLYWYRQTLGQGPEFLTYFQNEAQLEKSRLLSDRFSAERPKGSFSTLEIQRTEQGDSAMYLCASSPWTSAADTQYFGPGTRLTVL.

The chain carries TRBV5-1 and TRBJ2-7; D is perhaps TRBD1 or TRBD2 (5 bases each). Trimming removed 4 bases from V and 3 bases from J, with 14 bases in between. The CDR3 consists of 14 residues. In germline, CDR1 is SGHRS, CDR2 YFSETQ. The DNA of the CDR3 is TGCGCCAGCAGCCAGGGACCGAGTAACTACGAGCAGTACTTC. It codes for CASSQGPSNYEQYF.

The chain combines TRBV5-4 with TRBJ1-1, with D hard to call. Germline CDR1 and CDR2: SGHNT and YYREEE (reference sequence). V shed 4 bases and J shed 3 bases, with 16 bases lying between them. This CDR3 comprises 15 residues. The CDR3 spells CASSPGGSPHTEAFF. The DNA for the CDR3 is TGTGCCAGCAGCCCCGGAGGCTCCCCTCACACTGAAGCTTTCTTT.

V gene TRBV30 combines with J gene TRBJ1-5; 8 nucleotides line up with TRBD1. V trimming: 3 bases; J trimming: 7 bases; junction bases outside the gene matches: 14. The CDR3 is 16 amino acids. CDR1 GTSNPN and CDR2 SVGIG come from the germline V gene (reference sequence). CDR3 protein: CAWSEAGQGVWQPQHF. In DNA, the CDR3 is TGTGCCTGGAGCGAGGCCGGACAGGGAGTTTGGCAGCCCCAGCATTTT.

The chain carries TRBV6-1 and TRBJ2-1; 10 bases match TRBD2. The V gene end was trimmed by 4 bases and the J gene end by 0 bases; junction bases not matched to a gene: 6. This CDR3 spans 17 amino acids. Germline CDR1 reads MNHNS; CDR2 reads SASEGT. The CDR3 region has the DNA TGTGCCAGCAGTGCCCCTAGCGGGGGACCCTCCTACAATGAGCAGTTCTTC. This encodes CASSAPSGGPSYNEQFF.

The chain couples TRBV29-1 to TRBJ1-1, with 11 bases aligning to TRBD1. The CDR3 is made up of 13 amino acids. The V and J ends lost 4 bases and 5 bases, in that order; junction bases with no gene match: 3. The germline CDR1 and CDR2 sequences are SQVTM and ANQGSEA. The CDR3 protein is CSVGTGGKTEAFF. In DNA form, the CDR3 reads TGCAGCGTTGGGACAGGGGGCAAGACTGAAGCTTTCTTT.

This chain joins TRBV7-8 and TRBJ2-2, with 10 bases lining up with TRBD2. V trimming: 6 bases; J trimming: 6 bases; junction bases outside the gene matches: 10. CDR3 length: 16 amino acids. Germline lookup yields CDR1 SGHVS and CDR2 FQNEAQ. The CDR3 here is CASSESSGRIAGELFF. In DNA, the CDR3 is TGTGCCAGCAGTGAAAGTAGCGGGAGGATTGCCGGGGAGCTGTTTTTT.

The rearrangement joins TRBV2 to TRBJ2-1; D tentatively fits TRBD1 or TRBD2 (5 bases each). There are 17 residues in the CDR3. Germline CDR1 is SNHLY and CDR2 is FYNNEI. Trimming removed 4 bases from V and 0 bases from J, with 16 bases in between. The CDR3 nucleotides are TGTGCCAGCAGTGGAACGGGACCCAGAAGCTCCTACAATGAGCAGTTCTTC. It codes for CASSGTGPRSSYNEQFF.

This rearrangement joins TRBV27 to TRBJ2-3; 10 nucleotides line up with TRBD2. From germline, CDR1 is MNHEY and CDR2 SMNVEV (reference sequence). J lost 1 base, V lost 6 bases, and 4 bases had no gene match. The CDR3 runs to 15 residues. The CDR3 bases are TGTGCCAGCAGAGGGCTAGCGGGAGGCACAGATACGCAGTATTTT. Encoded protein: CASRGLAGGTDTQYF.

This chain connects TRBV7-2 to TRBJ1-2; 7 bases are shared with TRBD1. This CDR3 spans 13 amino acids. Germline loops: CDR1 SGHTA, CDR2 FQGNSA. V shed 5 bases, J shed 4 bases, and the junction held 4 bases outside the gene matches. The CDR3 nucleotides read TGTGCCAGCAGCCTCAGGGGGGTCTATGGCTACACCTTC. Residues: CASSLRGVYGYTF.

The chain couples TRBV18 to TRBJ1-2, with a possible D match to TRBD1 (5 bases). This CDR3 region has 14 residues. The V gene lost 4 bases and the J gene lost 3 bases, with 12 bases spanning the gap. Germline V gene data show CDR1 as KGHSH and CDR2 as LQKENI. CDR3 amino acids: CASSRDTGDYGYTF. The DNA of the CDR3 is TGTGCCAGCTCACGGGATACAGGAGACTATGGCTACACCTTC.

The chain recombines TRBV5-1 with TRBJ1-1; D gene ambiguous. The CDR3 sequence is 16 residues long. Trimming took 4 bases from V and 0 from J, leaving 16 bases between them. Germline V CDR1 and CDR2: SGHRS, YFSETQ. CDR3 bases: TGCGCCAGCAGCCCGGATCGGAGGCAGCTGAACACTGAAGCTTTCTTT. It encodes CASSPDRRQLNTEAFF.

This clone was seen a few times. V is TRBV10-3 and J is TRBJ2-7; D call uncertain. Germline V CDR1 and CDR2: ENHRY, SYGVKD. V lost 5 bases to trimming and J lost 2 bases, with 7 bases between them. The CDR3 is 12 residues long. In DNA, the CDR3 is TGTGCCATCAGTTCAACAGCCTACGAGCAGTACTTC. Protein product: CAISSTAYEQYF.

This chain joins TRBV6-5 and TRBJ1-5; 9 positions match TRBD1. Germline V lookup: CDR1 MNHEY, CDR2 SVGAGI. V trimming: 5 bases; J trimming: 4 bases; junction bases outside the gene matches: 6. This CDR3 region has 15 residues. CDR3 in DNA: TGTGCCAGCAGTGCCGGGACAGGGTCAAATCAGCCCCAGCATTTT. It encodes CASSAGTGSNQPQHF.